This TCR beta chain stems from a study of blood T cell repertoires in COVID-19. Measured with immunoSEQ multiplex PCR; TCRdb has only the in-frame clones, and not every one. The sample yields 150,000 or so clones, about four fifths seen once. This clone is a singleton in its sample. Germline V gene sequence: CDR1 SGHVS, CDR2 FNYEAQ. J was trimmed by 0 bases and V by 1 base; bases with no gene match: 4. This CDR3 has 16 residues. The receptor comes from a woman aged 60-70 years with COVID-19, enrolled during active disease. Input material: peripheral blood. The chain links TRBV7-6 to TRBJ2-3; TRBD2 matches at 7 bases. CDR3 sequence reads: CASSLGASGSTDTQYF. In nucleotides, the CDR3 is TGTGCCAGCAGCTTAGGGGCTAGCGGAAGCACAGATACGCAGTATTTT.